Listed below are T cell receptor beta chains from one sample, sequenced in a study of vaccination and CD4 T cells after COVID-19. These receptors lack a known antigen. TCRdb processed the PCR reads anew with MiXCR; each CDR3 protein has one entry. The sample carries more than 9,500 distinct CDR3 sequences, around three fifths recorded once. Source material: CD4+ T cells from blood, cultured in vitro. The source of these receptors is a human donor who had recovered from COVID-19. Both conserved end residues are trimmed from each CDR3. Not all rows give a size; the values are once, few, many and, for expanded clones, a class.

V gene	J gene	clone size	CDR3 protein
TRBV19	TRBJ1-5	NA	ASSGTGNQPQH
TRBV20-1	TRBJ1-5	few	SARPPMGGYMGNQPQH
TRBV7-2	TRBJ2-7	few	ASNHRTALREQY
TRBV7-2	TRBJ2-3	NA	ASSSTRNPRVLTDTQY
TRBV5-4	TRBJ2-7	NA	ASSLGAAIYEQY
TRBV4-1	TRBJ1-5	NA	ASSRFQGVSNQPQH
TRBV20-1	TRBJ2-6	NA	SASQVAGGSGANVLT
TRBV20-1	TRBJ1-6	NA	SASLRDNNSPLH
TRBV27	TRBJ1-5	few	ASSPDRVMWPQH
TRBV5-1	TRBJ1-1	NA	ASGRVGDTEAF
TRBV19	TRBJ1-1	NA	ASLSGARRTEAF
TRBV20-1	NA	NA	SARPTNEQGREQY
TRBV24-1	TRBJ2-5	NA	ATSDTQGIQETQY
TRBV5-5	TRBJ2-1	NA	ASSFRDRVYNEQF
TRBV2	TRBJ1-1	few	ASSARVQGKVEAF
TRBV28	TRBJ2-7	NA	ASSLPLGQGGYEQY
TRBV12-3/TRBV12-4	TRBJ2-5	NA	ASSFGIGETQY
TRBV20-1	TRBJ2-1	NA	SARSGFAEQF
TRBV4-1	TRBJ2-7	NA	ASSRTGLIYEQY
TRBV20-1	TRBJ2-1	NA	SAREMGQTYNEQF
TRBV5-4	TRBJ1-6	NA	ASSFHLVSTDSPLH
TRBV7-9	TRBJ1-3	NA	ASSLGQGFYTIY
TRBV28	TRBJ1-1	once	ASRLFGTEAF
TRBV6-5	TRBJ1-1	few	ASSYRTGGTYRSTEAF
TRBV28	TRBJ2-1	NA	ASTTGGSGNPNEQF
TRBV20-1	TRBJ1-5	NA	SARELPGQGISQPQH
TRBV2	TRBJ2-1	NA	ASRGGTSGYNEQF
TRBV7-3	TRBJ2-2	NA	ASSLSTTGELF
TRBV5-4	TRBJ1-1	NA	ASTNQTSMYLCAISRRRNTEAF
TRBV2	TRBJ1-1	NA	ASSERALTGDTEAF
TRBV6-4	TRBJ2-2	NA	ASSERETGELF
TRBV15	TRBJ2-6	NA	ATSRGYSPGANVLT
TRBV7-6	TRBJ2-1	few	ASSLFNEQF
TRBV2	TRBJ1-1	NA	ASVLLNTEAF
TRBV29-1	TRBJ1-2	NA	SVERGGQLANYGYT
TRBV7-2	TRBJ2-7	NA	ASSSAVTDQYEQY
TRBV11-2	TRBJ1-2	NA	ASSYLQGYGYT
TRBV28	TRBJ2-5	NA	ASNLLRGTQY
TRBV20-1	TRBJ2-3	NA	SASENTDTQY
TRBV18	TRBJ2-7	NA	ASSLFRGPSYEQY
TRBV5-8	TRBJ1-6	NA	ASSRTGKGPESPLH